The clone carrying this TCR beta chain was seen more than once but under ten times. Each CDR3 protein is one row after TCRdb ran MiXCR on the 5' RACE reads. The sample lists roughly 87,000 distinct CDR3 sequences, about 16% occurring once. Germline V gene data show CDR1 as MNHEY and CDR2 as SVGAGI. With 0 bases clipped from V and 1 base from J, the junction kept 8 bases outside the gene matches. This CDR3 has 19 amino acids. These data come from a study of T cells of healthy individuals. This TCR was recovered from a human donor in good health. This chain connects TRBV6-5 to TRBJ1-6; TRBD1 matches 8 bases. The CDR3 sequence is CASSYSARQGTSYNSPLHF. CDR3 DNA sequence: TGTGCCAGCAGTTACTCGGCGCGACAGGGGACTTCCTATAATTCACCCCTCCACTTT.